The next 21 T cell receptor beta chains were all read from a single sample in a study of shared clonotypes between healthy human individuals. Naive CD8 cells were CD45RO-negative, positively selected for CCR7, excluding terminally differentiated effector memory CD45RA+ cells. Clones were read by immunoSEQ multiplex PCR, and TCRdb kept only the in-frame ones, dropping some. The sample comprises under 1 million clones, around 96% of which are singletons, and about 0.22% rests with the top ten. Sequencing was done on a sample of naive CD8+ T cells sorted from blood. The receptors were sampled from a man aged 25 to 40 in good health.

The V call is TRBV5-1, the J call TRBJ1-1; tentatively, D is TRBD1 (5 bases). CDR1 and CDR2 (germline): SGHRS, YFSETQ. Trimming removed 5 bases at V and 1 base at J, with 9 bases between. The CDR3 has 13 residues. CDR3 in DNA: TGCGCCAGCAGGTATACAGGGAACACTGAAGCTTTCTTT. It codes for CASRYTGNTEAFF.

The chain combines TRBV27 with TRBJ2-7, with a weak D call TRBD1 (6 bases). V was cut by 3 bases and J by 3 bases, with 12 bases left in between. This CDR3 contains 14 residues. The germline V gene encodes CDR1 MNHEY and CDR2 SMNVEV (reference sequence). CDR3 sequence (DNA): TGTGCCAGCAGTTTTGGGACATCTCTCTACGAGCAGTACTTC. This gives the protein CASSFGTSLYEQYF.

The rearrangement links TRBV4-1 to TRBJ2-7, with a tentative D call TRBD1 (6 bases). CDR3 length: 14 amino acids. Germline assignment: CDR1 MGHRA and CDR2 YSYEKL. V was trimmed by 1 base and J by 8 bases, leaving 15 bases between them. CDR3 nucleotide sequence: TGCGCCAGCAGCCAAGTTACACAGGGCTTTCAGCAGTACTTC. Amino acid sequence: CASSQVTQGFQQYF.

V usage is TRBV7-9 and J usage is TRBJ2-3; D may be TRBD1 (6 bases). The V gene's germline CDR1 is SEHNR and CDR2 FQNEAQ (reference sequence). CDR3 length: 16 residues. Trimming removed 4 bases from V and 0 bases from J, with 14 bases in between. This chain's CDR3 is CASSSPGGRSTDTQYF. The CDR3 coding sequence is TGTGCCAGCAGCTCCCCTGGGGGCCGTAGCACAGATACGCAGTATTTT. The full variable domain, its missing parts supplied by reference TRBV7-9 and TRBJ2-3, is DTGVSQNPRHKITKRGQNVTFRCDPISEHNRLYWYRQTLGQGPEFLTYFQNEAQLEKSRLLSDRFSAERPKGSFSTLEIQRTEQGDSAMYLCASSSPGGRSTDTQYFGPGTRLTVL.

This sequence joins TRBV11-2 and TRBJ2-7; D is unclear. V lost 8 bases and J lost 5, with 13 bases in between. This CDR3 is 12 amino acids long. Germline CDR1 and CDR2: SGHAT and FQNNGV. The CDR3 DNA reads as TGTGCCAGCCTGGTGGGCGGCGACGAGCAGTACTTC. As protein: CASLVGGDEQYF.

CDR3 DNA: TGCGCCAGCAGTGGAACGGGAGGGTCCATATCGAATGAGCAGTTCTTC. This encodes CASSGTGGSISNEQFF. The chain combines TRBV10-2 with TRBJ2-1; 8 bases are a match to TRBD2. The CDR3 is 16 residues long. The trim removed 4 bases at V and 7 bases at J, leaving 12 bases unmatched. Germline V CDR1 and CDR2: WSHSY, SAAADI.

The rearrangement uses TRBV28 and TRBJ2-7; TRBD2 matches 10 bases. This CDR3 is built from 16 residues. The germline CDR1 and CDR2 sequences are MDHEN and SYDVKM. The ends lost 3 bases at V and 3 bases at J; junction bases unmatched: 8. The CDR3, as DNA: TGTGCCAGCAGTTTCTCCGGACTAGCGGACTTCTACGAGCAGTACTTC. It specifies CASSFSGLADFYEQYF.

This clone was seen more than once but under ten times. This chain joins TRBV9 and TRBJ2-5; no reliable D call. CDR1 SGDLS and CDR2 YYNGEE come from the germline V gene. CDR3 length: 14 residues. V lost 0 bases, J lost 2 bases, and 8 bases lay in between. CDR3 residues: CASSVDGLQETQYF. The CDR3 DNA reads as TGTGCCAGCAGCGTAGATGGCCTTCAAGAGACCCAGTACTTC.

The V call is TRBV29-1, the J call TRBJ1-2; D perhaps matches TRBD1 (5 bases). The germline gives CDR1 SQVTM, CDR2 ANQGSEA. Trimming stripped 3 bases from V and 8 bases from J, with 16 bases between. The CDR3 runs 13 residues. The CDR3 region is CSVDQTPKGGYTF. The DNA of the CDR3 is TGCAGCGTTGACCAAACACCTAAGGGGGGCTACACCTTC.

The chain has TRBV7-9 and TRBJ2-2, with D maybe TRBD2 (7 bases). The CDR3 has 15 amino acids. Germline CDR1 is SEHNR and CDR2 is FQNEAQ (reference sequence). V was clipped by 5 bases and J by 9 bases, with 19 bases between them. The CDR3 loop is CASSHPSGEGRELFF. DNA of the CDR3: TGTGCCAGCAGCCACCCTTCAGGGGAGGGCCGGGAGCTGTTTTTT.

The chain joins TRBV7-2 to TRBJ2-5; 13 bases fit TRBD2. CDR3 size: 15 residues. Losses at the gene ends were 5 bases for V and 5 bases for J; bases not matched to a gene: 5. Germline V gene data show CDR1 as SGHTA and CDR2 as FQGNSA. DNA of the CDR3: TGTGCCAGCAGCGAGGGACTAGCGGGATCGGAGACCCAGTACTTC. This codes for CASSEGLAGSETQYF.

This rearrangement joins TRBV4-1 to TRBJ2-3; 9 positions agree with TRBD1. This CDR3 is 16 amino acids long. With 4 bases clipped from V and 6 bases from J, the junction kept 11 bases outside the gene matches. In germline, CDR1 is MGHRA, CDR2 YSYEKL. CDR3 DNA: TGCGCCAGCAGCCGCATCCGGGACAGGGATTTTGATACGCAGTATTTT. Its protein is CASSRIRDRDFDTQYF.

The chain carries TRBV10-3 and TRBJ1-4; D gene unclear. This CDR3 region has 14 residues. Germline-derived CDR1 and CDR2 are ENHRY and SYGVKD. Deletions cut 10 bases from V and 5 bases from J, with 17 bases between. The CDR3 sequence is CATAMAAKNEKLFF. The CDR3 region has the DNA TGTGCCACGGCGATGGCGGCAAAAAATGAAAAACTGTTTTTT.

The V gene is TRBV7-9, the J gene TRBJ1-3; D unclear. CDR1 is SEHNR, CDR2 FQNEAQ, per germline (reference sequence). V lost 2 bases and J lost 1, with 6 bases in between. This CDR3 has 14 amino acids. The CDR3 is CASSLYQSGNTIYF. In DNA form, the CDR3 reads TGTGCCAGCAGCTTATACCAATCTGGAAACACCATATATTTT.

The chain has TRBV4-1 and TRBJ2-2; D gene unclear. Germline lookup yields CDR1 MGHRA and CDR2 YSYEKL. The CDR3 runs 15 residues. V was shortened by 1 base and J by 3 bases, with 9 bases between the two germline ends. The CDR3 reads CASSQVREYTGELFF. The CDR3 DNA reads TGCGCCAGCAGCCAAGTGCGAGAGTACACCGGGGAGCTGTTTTTT.

The chain has TRBV10-3 and TRBJ2-1; D might be TRBD2 (5 bases). Germline CDR1 is ENHRY and CDR2 is SYGVKD. The CDR3 runs to 14 residues. V gave up 8 bases and J gave up 3 bases, with 14 bases separating them. CDR3 sequence reads: CAIGSGKGYNEQFF. The CDR3 coding sequence is TGTGCCATCGGGTCGGGAAAAGGCTACAATGAGCAGTTCTTC.

As for this clone: Other DNA variants within this sample encode the same CDR3. The CDR3 bases are TGTGCCAGCAGCGTGGGAGGGTCCGATACGCAGTATTTT. Translating gives CASSVGGSDTQYF. The rearrangement uses TRBV9 and TRBJ2-3; 7 nucleotides align to TRBD2. CDR1 and CDR2 from the germline V gene are SGDLS and YYNGEE. The junction had 3 bases not matched to a gene; V was cut back by 2 bases and J by 6 bases. The CDR3 has 13 amino acids.

The CDR3 spells CASSLEPEQYF. The CDR3 nucleotides are TGTGCCAGCAGCTTAGAACCCGAGCAGTACTTC. The chain links TRBV7-9 to TRBJ2-7; D is undetermined. CDR3 length equals 11 residues. The germline V gene encodes CDR1 SEHNR and CDR2 FQNEAQ (reference sequence). V lost 1 base and J 6 bases, leaving 4 bases between the germline ends. The whole variable domain, filled in from reference TRBV7-9 and TRBJ2-7, reads DTGVSQNPRHKITKRGQNVTFRCDPISEHNRLYWYRQTLGQGPEFLTYFQNEAQLEKSRLLSDRFSAERPKGSFSTLEIQRTEQGDSAMYLCASSLEPEQYFGPGTRLTVT.

As for this clone: Other DNA sequences of this sample code for an identical CDR3. The chain links TRBV5-1 to TRBJ2-7, with TRBD2 identical over 8 bases. The CDR3 totals 15 residues. Trimming removed 1 base from V and 3 bases from J; junction bases left unmatched: 6. Germline assignment: CDR1 SGHRS and CDR2 YFSETQ. CDR3 region: CASSLTGTSVYEQYF. Written as DNA, the CDR3 is TGCGCCAGCAGCTTGACCGGGACTAGTGTCTACGAGCAGTACTTC.

This chain uses TRBV7-9 with TRBJ2-4, with D perhaps TRBD2 (5 bases). This CDR3 contains 13 residues. V lost 5 bases and J 3 bases, leaving 8 bases between the germline ends. Germline V CDR1 and CDR2: SEHNR, FQNEAQ (reference sequence). CDR3 sequence: CASSPRDKNIQYF. The CDR3 region has the DNA TGTGCCAGCAGCCCCCGGGACAAAAACATTCAGTACTTC.

This chain uses TRBV6-5 with TRBJ2-5; TRBD2 matches 11 bases. J was trimmed by 2 bases and V by 10 bases; bases with no gene match: 9. Germline CDR1 MNHEY, CDR2 SVGAGI. The CDR3 spans 15 residues. CDR3 nucleotides: TGTGCCACCTATCCGGGACTAGCGGATCAAGAGACCCAGTACTTC. This encodes CATYPGLADQETQYF.